A single sample gave rise to the 5 T cell receptor beta chains below, sequenced in a study of tumor and adjacent non-tumor tissue in lung cancer. The template was RNA from unsorted bulk tissue. TCRbeta libraries were built with three rounds of nested PCR, modified from ARM-PCR. TCRdb analysed the multiplex PCR reads with MiXCR anew, one entry per CDR3 protein. The table has some 80,000 distinct CDR3 sequences, 72% seen once. The sequenced sample was lung tumor tissue. These TCRs come from a woman between 40 and 55 years old with non-small cell lung cancer.

This clonotype was seen at least ten times. The gene calls are TRBV4-2 and TRBJ2-1, with 10 bases fitting TRBD2. J lost 9 bases, V lost 8 bases, and 7 bases had no gene match. The CDR3 is 13 residues long. CDR1 and CDR2 (germline): LGHNA, YNFKEQ. This CDR3 reads CASGLAGAGEQFF. The CDR3 region has the DNA TGTGCCAGCGGGCTAGCGGGAGCCGGTGAGCAGTTCTTC.

Notes on this clonotype: Germline is not matched at one junction end, which may reflect a read error. This chain uses TRBV30 with TRBJ1-2, with a tentative D call TRBD1 (6 bases). Per the germline V gene, CDR1 is GTSNPN and CDR2 is SVGIG (reference sequence). The CDR3 spans 15 residues. CDR3 protein: CAWSARQVGPYGYTF. The CDR3 coding sequence is TGTGCCTGGAGTGCCCGACAGGTGGGGCCTTATGGCTATACCTTC.

The CDR3 sequence: CASNRLQENTDTQYF. The CDR3 coding sequence is TGTGCCAGCAACCGTCTGCAGGAAAACACAGATACGCAGTATTTT. The chain couples TRBV11-1 to TRBJ2-3; no firm D call. CDR1 and CDR2 from the germline V gene are SGHAT and FQDESV (reference sequence). Trimming removed 7 bases from V and 2 bases from J, with 16 bases in between. This CDR3 contains 15 residues.

The table lists this clonotype with a count of one. Sequence at one end of the junction differs from germline and may be a read error. The gene calls are TRBV11-2 and TRBJ2-5, with a weak D call TRBD2 (6 bases). Germline loops: CDR1 SGHAT, CDR2 FQNNGV. This CDR3 comprises 15 residues. CDR3 nucleotide sequence: TGTGCTAGCAGCTTGGACCTAGCGAGTAGGGGGACCCAGTACTTC. Its translation: CASSLDLASRGTQYF.

This clonotype was seen ten or more times. The chain is built from TRBV20-1 and TRBJ1-1, with D uncertain. The CDR3 runs 12 residues. V was pared by 5 bases and J by 7 bases, with 14 bases between. Germline V gives CDR1 DFQATT, CDR2 SNEGSKA (reference sequence). CDR3 residues: CSAADGPNEAFF. The CDR3 region has the DNA TGCAGTGCTGCCGACGGCCCGAATGAAGCTTTCTTT.